This record covers a single TCR beta chain. Method: immunoSEQ multiplex PCR; TCRdb's copy keeps in-frame clones and lacks some. The profile shows about 520,000 clones, approximately 83% of them singletons. This sample was included in a study of blood T cell repertoires in COVID-19. The wider study: Specimens from acute and convalescent COVID-19 originated in the United States, Italy and Spain.

The TCR was taken from a human donor in a cohort sampled during active COVID-19. Sequenced: peripheral blood.

The CDR3 protein is CASSAPYGTGAGELFF. CDR3 nucleotide sequence: TGTGCCAGCAGCGCTCCTTATGGGACAGGGGCCGGGGAGCTGTTTTTT. The V call is TRBV9, the J call TRBJ2-2, with 10 nucleotides matching TRBD1. This CDR3 has 16 amino acids. Trimming removed 3 bases from V and 6 bases from J; junction bases left unmatched: 8. Germline lookup yields CDR1 SGDLS and CDR2 YYNGEE. Together with reference TRBV9 and TRBJ2-2, the CDR3 gives the full variable domain: DSGVTQTPKHLITATGQRVTLRCSPRSGDLSVYWYQQSLDQGLQFLIQYYNGEERAKGNILERFSAQQFPDLHSELNLSSLELGDSALYFCASSAPYGTGAGELFFGEGSRLTVL.